The clone carrying this TCR beta chain showed up just a few times. Antigen unknown. This CDR3 contains 11 residues. The V end lost 10 bases, the J end lost 3 bases, and 9 bases lay between the germline ends. TCRdb recomputed calls from the reads with MiXCR, one row per CDR3 protein. Of 150,000 to 200,000 distinct CDR3 sequences detected, roughly 27% appear once; the ten largest clones hold roughly 31%. The entry originates in a study of T cell repertoires in cytomegalovirus infection. Turning to the study itself: Public TCR beta signatures provided an indication of both CMV infection and a matching HLA type. Findings of the study overall: CMV-specific TCR beta clonotypes restricted by HLA-C were the ones dominating the ex vivo response.

This receptor was obtained from a human donor in good health (CMV status not recorded). Some clones in this sample may be carry-over from other donors' samples. This sequence joins TRBV12-3 or TRBV12-4 and TRBJ1-2; D is unclear. The sequencing input was PBMCs. This CDR3 reads CATQVYYGYTF. CDR3 DNA sequence: TGTGCCACCCAGGTTTACTATGGCTACACCTTC.